This TCR beta chain comes out of a study of CD4+ T cells in melanoma. Germline lookup yields CDR1 SGHTS and CDR2 YDEGEE. Deletions cut 3 bases from V and 5 bases from J, with 17 bases between. This CDR3 is built from 15 residues. Assay: immunoSEQ multiplex PCR; the TCRdb copy retains only in-frame clones and omits some. This table holds about 110,000 clones, 92% found once. The chain recombines TRBV5-8 with TRBJ2-5; TRBD1 or TRBD2 may be the D gene (5 bases each). Sequenced material: peripheral blood. This receptor was obtained from a human donor with melanoma. The CDR3 region has the DNA TGTGCCAGCAGCTCGTCGGGCAGGGAGAGGGAGACCCAGTACTTC. Translated, it gives CASSSSGRERETQYF.